This T cell receptor (beta chain) derives from a study of CD8 T cells in ankylosing spondylitis. This CDR3 is built from 14 residues. Germline CDR1 and CDR2: SGHRS and YFSETQ. V gave up 5 bases and J gave up 3 bases, with 12 bases separating them. TCRdb recomputed calls from the 5' RACE reads with MiXCR, one row per CDR3 protein. The sample has about 88,000 distinct CDR3 sequences, more than 25% seen once. Study results and limitations: A motif in TCR beta, a set of 8 or 9 highly homologous variants, appeared characteristic of ankylosing spondylitis blood. Some of these motif variants have turned up before, in reports on reactive arthritis synovial fluid and blood.

This clonotype occurred many times. Its antigen is undetermined. This TCR came from a male donor with ankylosing spondylitis or in good health (not recorded which). Sequenced sample: blood, either unsorted or a sorted T cell fraction (not recorded which). The chain carries TRBV5-1 and TRBJ1-5; D uncertain. CDR3 in DNA: TGCGCCAGCAGTATTGGCCCCTCCAATCAGCCCCAGCATTTT. Encoded protein: CASSIGPSNQPQHF.